The 20 T cell receptor beta chains reported below all come from one sample, sequenced in a study of blood T cell repertoires in COVID-19. Generated by immunoSEQ multiplex PCR, the TCRdb table keeps only in-frame clones and is missing some. Found here are 200,000 to 250,000 clones, around 88% of them singletons; the top ten hold just under 6.5%. The sequenced sample was peripheral blood. These receptors were obtained from a woman in her thirties with COVID-19, enrolled during active disease.

This clone came up once. The chain carries TRBV6-5 and TRBJ1-4; D unclear. Trimming took 2 bases from V and 8 from J, leaving 15 bases between them. Germline values: CDR1 MNHEY, CDR2 SVGAGI. There are 15 residues in the CDR3. This CDR3 reads CASSYRGAQREKLFF. DNA for the CDR3: TGTGCCAGCAGTTACCGCGGCGCACAGCGGGAAAAACTGTTTTTT.

Ten or more counts support this clone. The J gene is TRBJ1-5, the V gene TRBV4-3; D might be TRBD1 (6 bases). Germline V gene sequence: CDR1 LGHNA, CDR2 YSLEER. The CDR3 has 18 amino acids. V lost 1 base and J 3 bases, leaving 19 bases between the germline ends. The CDR3 coding sequence is TGCGCCAGCAGCCAAGCCCTGGGAGAGGGGGTGATCAATCAGCCCCAGCATTTT. This codes for CASSQALGEGVINQPQHF.

The gene calls are TRBV24-1 and TRBJ1-2; no clear D gene. Trimming took 4 bases from V and 7 from J, leaving 15 bases between them. The CDR3 extends over 14 amino acids. CDR1 KGHDR and CDR2 SFDVKD come from the germline V gene. The CDR3 DNA reads TGTGCCACCAGTGAGCAGAGGGAAGGGTCTGGCTACACCTTC. Its protein is CATSEQREGSGYTF.

This clone was recorded a few times. V and J are TRBV5-6 and TRBJ1-1; D is unclear. The V and J ends lost 0 bases and 1 base respectively, with 7 bases between them. CDR1 is SGHDT and CDR2 is YYEEEE in the germline V gene. CDR3 length: 14 residues. CDR3 bases: TGTGCCAGCAGCTTGGGACTGCCGAACACTGAAGCTTTCTTT. Protein sequence: CASSLGLPNTEAFF.

The rearrangement joins TRBV7-9 to TRBJ2-7; 9 nucleotides agree with TRBD1. There are 14 residues in the CDR3. The junction had 7 bases not matched to a gene; V was cut back by 5 bases and J by 5 bases. Germline V gives CDR1 SEHNR, CDR2 FQNEAQ (reference sequence). The CDR3 DNA reads TGTGCCAGCAGCCAGGCCCGGGACAGGGACGAGCAGTACTTC. This translates into CASSQARDRDEQYF. Together with reference TRBV7-9 and TRBJ2-7, the CDR3 gives the full variable domain: DTGVSQNPRHKITKRGQNVTFRCDPISEHNRLYWYRQTLGQGPEFLTYFQNEAQLEKSRLLSDRFSAERPKGSFSTLEIQRTEQGDSAMYLCASSQARDRDEQYFGPGTRLTVT.

The chain carries TRBV5-1 and TRBJ2-6; 7 positions match TRBD2. V dropped 0 bases and J dropped 0; count of bases not matched to a gene: 0. CDR3 length: 16 amino acids. Germline-derived CDR1 and CDR2 are SGHRS and YFSETQ. The CDR3 loop is CASSLGGSSGANVLTF. The CDR3 DNA sequence: TGCGCCAGCAGCTTGGGCGGGAGCTCTGGGGCCAACGTCCTGACTTTC.

There are a few counts of this clone. The V gene is TRBV6-5, the J gene TRBJ1-1, with D unclear. CDR1 and CDR2 from the germline V gene are MNHEY and SVGAGI. This CDR3 spans 16 amino acids. V lost 0 bases and J 2 bases, leaving 13 bases between the germline ends. CDR3 region: CASSYSSTGGNTEAFF. The DNA of the CDR3 is TGTGCCAGCAGTTACTCCTCAACCGGAGGTAACACTGAAGCTTTCTTT.

The V gene is TRBV7-8, the J gene TRBJ2-2, with D tentatively TRBD1 (5 bases). The CDR3 loop spans 15 amino acids. Trimming removed 1 base at V and 6 bases at J, with 12 bases between. CDR1 is SGHVS and CDR2 is FQNEAQ in the germline V gene. CDR3 sequence reads: CASSLVADKAGELFF. As DNA, the CDR3 is TGTGCCAGCAGCTTAGTTGCGGACAAGGCCGGGGAGCTGTTTTTT.

This chain's CDR3 is CATSRDAYNEQFF. The CDR3 DNA reads TGTGCCACCTCGCGGGACGCATACAATGAGCAGTTCTTC. V gene TRBV6-5 combines with J gene TRBJ2-1; tentative D call: TRBD2 (6 bases). Germline lookup yields CDR1 MNHEY and CDR2 SVGAGI. The V end was cut by 10 bases, the J end by 4 bases, with 14 bases between. CDR3 length equals 13 residues.

The chain couples TRBV5-8 to TRBJ2-1; 9 bases line up with TRBD1. The CDR3 has 15 residues. Per the germline V gene, CDR1 is SGHTS and CDR2 is YDEGEE. V gave up 5 bases and J gave up 9 bases; unmatched junction bases: 12. The CDR3 DNA follows: TGTGCCAGCAGGAAGCCAGGACAGGGGTACGGTGAGCAGTTCTTC. Protein sequence: CASRKPGQGYGEQFF.

The chain recombines TRBV27 with TRBJ2-1; D may be TRBD2 (7 bases). The CDR3 is 16 residues long. Germline CDR1 MNHEY, CDR2 SMNVEV (reference sequence). V was cut by 4 bases and J by 4 bases, with 17 bases left in between. CDR3 amino acids: CASSYSGGRPYNEQFF. In DNA, the CDR3 is TGTGCCAGCAGTTATTCGGGGGGCCGCCCATACAATGAGCAGTTCTTC.

The J gene is TRBJ1-2, the V gene TRBV5-8; 10 positions match TRBD1. V was pared by 1 base and J by 6 bases, with 9 bases of the junction left unmatched. Germline V gene lookup returns CDR1 SGHTS and CDR2 YDEGEE. This CDR3 contains 16 residues. The CDR3 region has the DNA TGTGCCAGCAGCTTGTCTCCGGGACAGGGGCGGAATGGCTACACCTTC. This translates into CASSLSPGQGRNGYTF.

The chain links TRBV24-1 to TRBJ2-2, with 10 bases that match TRBD2. CDR1 KGHDR and CDR2 SFDVKD come from the germline V gene. Trimming removed 4 bases from V and 6 bases from J; junction bases left unmatched: 4. The CDR3 has 15 amino acids. This CDR3 reads CATSDPSGSAGELFF. CDR3 in DNA: TGTGCCACCAGTGACCCTAGCGGGAGCGCCGGGGAGCTGTTTTTT.

The chain recombines TRBV6-5 with TRBJ1-1, with a possible D match to TRBD1 (6 bases). CDR3 length: 13 residues. From germline, CDR1 is MNHEY and CDR2 SVGAGI. V was cut by 6 bases and J by 1 base, with 9 bases left in between. The CDR3 bases are TGTGCCAGCAGACAGGGCGCGAACACTGAAGCTTTCTTT. This sequence encodes CASRQGANTEAFF.

This sequence joins TRBV5-4 and TRBJ2-7, with TRBD1 as a possible D gene (6 bases). CDR3 length: 13 residues. V lost 1 base, J lost 6 bases, and 11 bases lay in between. Germline-derived CDR1 and CDR2 are SGHNT and YYREEE (reference sequence). The CDR3 DNA is TGTGCCAGCAGCTTGTACACAGGGTCCGAGCAGTACTTC. Protein sequence: CASSLYTGSEQYF.

The J gene is TRBJ1-4, the V gene TRBV4-2; no clear D. V was clipped by 0 bases and J by 12 bases, with 14 bases between them. Per germline, CDR1 LGHNA and CDR2 YNFKEQ. The CDR3 extends over 14 amino acids. CDR3: CASSQEQSPMELFF. In nucleotides, the CDR3 is TGTGCCAGCAGCCAAGAACAGAGCCCTATGGAACTGTTTTTT.

The rearrangement joins TRBV19 to TRBJ1-1; 7 bases align to TRBD1. The germline V gene has CDR1 LNHDA and CDR2 SQIVND (reference sequence). Trimming took 3 bases from V and 6 from J; bases not matched to a gene: 13. This CDR3 comprises 16 residues. The CDR3 DNA follows: TGTGCCAGTAGTATGGAGGTTGTACAGGGGAGTGCTGAAGCTTTCTTT. It translates to CASSMEVVQGSAEAFF.

Written as DNA, the CDR3 is TGTGCCAGCAGCCCTCCCGACAGCTCCCAAGAGACCCAGTACTTC. This sequence encodes CASSPPDSSQETQYF. J is TRBJ2-5 and V is TRBV5-4, with a tentative D call TRBD1 (5 bases). Trimming shortened V by 4 bases and J by 1 base, and 14 bases separated the two germline ends. This CDR3 comprises 15 residues. CDR1 SGHNT and CDR2 YYREEE come from the germline V gene (reference sequence).

The V call is TRBV7-2, the J call TRBJ2-2; D is possibly TRBD1 (6 bases). CDR3 length: 16 amino acids. The germline CDR1 and CDR2 sequences are SGHTA and FQGNSA. Between the trimmed V and J ends, which lost 5 bases and 3 bases, there was a span of 16 bases. The CDR3 spells CASSLAPGVYTGELFF. For the CDR3, the DNA is TGTGCCAGCAGCCTCGCGCCAGGGGTTTACACCGGGGAGCTGTTTTTT. Drawing the rest from reference TRBV7-2 and TRBJ2-2, the complete variable domain is GAGVSQSPSNKVTEKGKDVELRCDPISGHTALYWYRQSLGQGLEFLIYFQGNSAPDKSGLPSDRFSAERTGGSVSTLTIQRTQQEDSAVYLCASSLAPGVYTGELFFGEGSRLTVL.

The chain employs TRBV5-1 and TRBJ2-3; D possibly corresponds to TRBD2 (5 bases). Per the germline V gene, CDR1 is SGHRS and CDR2 is YFSETQ. The CDR3 length is 14 residues. V was shortened by 3 bases and J by 1 base, with 9 bases between the two germline ends. The chain's CDR3 is CASSWAGGTDTQYF. The CDR3 bases are TGCGCCAGCAGCTGGGCGGGCGGCACAGATACGCAGTATTTT.